The present TCR beta chain was sequenced within a study of shared clonotypes between healthy human individuals (dated by TCRdb to about 2020). In terms of the full investigation: The cohort included three men and a couple of women between 18 and 49 years of age. For each donor, CD4 naive and CD4 memory were each given three plates, CD8 naive was given two plates, and CD8 memory was given one plate. Blood TCR repertoires of five healthy adults were deeply sequenced to estimate repertoire size and the extent of clonotype sharing between individuals. To increase sequencing depth and limit assay-specific biases, different laboratories used diverse techniques to prepare libraries and sequence TCR repertoires. Between about 0.8 and 9.5 billion PBMCs per donor were obtained by leukapheresis.

Remarks on this clone: Its specific antigen is unknown. Base quality data are lacking; no much larger clone is found one base away.

TCR CDR3 regions were amplified from genomic DNA by multiplex PCR using the deep immunoSEQ assay. Genomic DNA extracted from each cell subset was distributed evenly over all wells of several immunoSEQ 96-well plates, and each plate served as one replicate. For sorted subsets, roughly 200 ng of genomic DNA, equivalent to 30,000 or so T cell genomes, went into each replicate PCR. Purified libraries were measured with a Qubit 3.0 fluorometer, size-checked on a Bioanalyzer 2100, and measured again with the KAPA Library Quantification kit. Every immunoSEQ 96-well plate was sequenced on a separate single-read 150-cycle Illumina NextSeq 550 flow cell. As for the original processing: Because the immunoSEQ output held only junctional sequences and lacked quality scores, the filtering could not match the filtering applied to full-length reads. To assign V/J genes and CDR3, sequences were annotated using PyIR, a Python wrapper for IgBLAST v1.9, with IMGT germline references. Reads were filtered out if the reads had weak V/J assignments (E-value above 1e-6), no CDR3, stop codons, out-of-frame junctions, or ambiguous translated residues. V3J clonotypes were defined by identical inferred V gene, J gene, and CDR3 amino acid sequence. The percentage overlap between two repertoires was calculated by dividing the number of shared unique clonotypes by the size of the smaller repertoire. Repertoire richness was assessed with RTK rarefaction, the Chao1 estimator, and Recon v2.1 estimates of unobserved clonotypes. Generation probabilities were computed with OLGA for all TCRbeta clonotypes obtained by the gDNA method from four donors. The table was pulled from immuneACCESS by TCRdb, which kept in-frame rearrangements only. Such tables lose some clones; where checked, under half of the loss comes from unresolved V genes, and the rest has no known cause. V, J and clone size derive from that table, while D and trimming were established from the DNA sequence. Here the sample has around 510,000 clones; around 96% occur a single time. The ten most abundant clones make up approximately 0.067% of the sample.

Including the terminal cysteine and phenylalanine, the CDR3 comprises 14 residues. Only the CDR3 DNA is retained, 42 bases long and in frame from the first base. V loses 6 bases, J loses 6 bases, and the germline ends lie 17 bases apart. As encoded in the germline V gene (reference sequence), CDR1 is SEHNR while CDR2 is FQNEAQ. What the work shows at the level of the full study, not this receptor alone: Higher generation probabilities were observed for clonotypes shared by all four sorted-subset donors than for non-shared clonotypes. Incomplete sequencing was indicated by rarefaction of sorted-subset datasets, despite the large sequencing depth. Naive subsets generally had larger estimated clonotype richness than memory subsets. Because the study included only a small number of donors, the genetic and exposure-history diversity represented was limited. Sampling was restricted to blood, and TCR repertoires in tissues likely differ from the TCR repertoires found in blood. Across a handful of donors, approximately 4.9% of naive CD4, more than 3% of naive CD8, approximately 2.5% of memory CD4, and under 0.45% of memory CD8 clonotypes were shared. Pairwise subsampling indicated that sequencing depth was expected to affect the degree of clonotype sharing among donors.

The donors were healthy, HIV-negative adults with no recently reported acute infections or vaccinations. Only Caucasian adults living in Nashville, Tennessee, USA were represented among the donors. CD4+ T cells were enriched through magnetic negative selection, after which naive cells were positively selected on CD45RA and the remaining negative fraction served as the memory subset. Blood was obtained by leukapheresis, after which PBMCs were separated by Ficoll-Histopaque density gradient centrifugation and cryopreserved in liquid nitrogen vapor phase. Purity and quantity of every magnetically sorted T cell population were checked by analytical flow cytometry. Each sorted fraction had its genomic DNA isolated and then quantified by UV absorbance on a Nanodrop 2000c.

The chain uses TRBV7-9 and TRBJ1-1; the D gene is possibly TRBD1, with 5 bases matching. The sample comprised naive CD4+ T cells sorted from blood. According to the study, the label for this sample's cell subset or site signals: CD45RA+ positively selected. This TCR was sampled from a woman aged 25 to 39 in good health. At the DNA level, the sequence is TGTGCCAGCAGTGGAGGGCAGGGAACGGCTGAAGCTTTCTTT. Protein translation: CASSGGQGTAEAFF.